The 14 T cell receptor beta chains in this list originate from one sample, sequenced in a study of human T cells and chemical hapten exposure. Time point in this sample: pre-sensitization, week 0. As to treatment: therapeutic diphenylcyclopropenone sensitization with weekly scalp DPC. TCRdb re-analysed the RACE reads in MiXCR, keeping a single row per CDR3 protein. In the table there are roughly 250,000 distinct CDR3 sequences, about 8.1% of which are singletons. Sample: whole blood, taken in connection with sensitization to the hapten diphenylcyclopropenone (DPC). The origin of the receptors is a woman in her thirties or forties with alopecia areata. Some clones in this sample may be carry-over from other donors' samples.

This clonotype was counted at least ten times. CDR3 coding DNA: TGCGCCAGCAGAACCTTAGACAGCATTAATTCACCCCTCCACTTT. Amino acids: CASRTLDSINSPLHF. The J gene is TRBJ1-6, the V gene TRBV4-1, with a tentative D call TRBD1 (5 bases). The CDR3 loop spans 15 amino acids. The V and J ends lost 6 bases and 6 bases respectively, with 15 bases between them. Germline loops: CDR1 MGHRA, CDR2 YSYEKL.

The chain joins TRBV12-3 or TRBV12-4 to TRBJ2-7; TRBD2 matches at 14 bases. The CDR3 runs to 16 residues. The V and J ends lost 0 bases and 4 bases, in that order; junction bases with no gene match: 2. For the CDR3, the DNA is TGTGCCAGCAGTTTAGCCGGGACTAGCGGGAGTTACGAGCAGTACTTC. The encoded protein is CASSLAGTSGSYEQYF.

This clonotype was seen repeatedly, ten times or more. The J gene is TRBJ2-3, the V gene TRBV4-2, with a possible D match to TRBD1 (6 bases). Trimming removed 2 bases at V and 0 bases at J, with 12 bases between. This CDR3 has 16 residues. The germline V gene encodes CDR1 LGHNA and CDR2 YNFKEQ. For the CDR3, the DNA is TGTGCCAGCAGCCAAACCGGGACACCTAGCACAGATACGCAGTATTTT. Residues: CASSQTGTPSTDTQYF.

This clonotype was observed at least ten times. J is TRBJ2-1 and V is TRBV7-2; 9 nucleotides align to TRBD1. From germline, CDR1 is SGHTA and CDR2 FQGNSA. V lost 2 bases to trimming and J lost 12 bases; unmatched junction nucleotides: 11. The CDR3 is 15 residues long. The CDR3 reads CASSLRQGVHRGQFF. The CDR3, as DNA: TGTGCCAGCAGCTTACGACAGGGGGTACATCGTGGGCAGTTCTTC.

The V call is TRBV20-1, the J call TRBJ1-1, with a possible D match to TRBD1 (5 bases). Germline V CDR1 and CDR2: DFQATT, SNEGSKA (reference sequence). The CDR3 length is 14 residues. The CDR3 DNA reads as TGCGCGATAGATGACGGGACCTCGGACACTGAAGCTTTCTTT. The encoded protein is CAIDDGTSDTEAFF.

This clonotype has a handful of counts. The chain carries TRBV15 and TRBJ2-5; D could derive from TRBD1 or TRBD2 (5 bases each). The CDR3 is made up of 17 amino acids. The V end lost 0 bases, the J end lost 4 bases, and 18 bases lay between the germline ends. In germline, CDR1 is LNHNV, CDR2 YYDKDF (reference sequence). CDR3 coding DNA: TGTGCCACCAGCAGAGATAATACGGGGACCCGTAGAGAGACCCAGTACTTC. It codes for CATSRDNTGTRRETQYF.

This clonotype was detected many times. The V gene is TRBV18, the J gene TRBJ2-3; the match to TRBD1 covers 8 bases. V lost 6 bases, J lost 6 bases, and 8 bases stayed unmatched. The CDR3 loop spans 14 amino acids. Looked up from germline, CDR1 is KGHSH and CDR2 is LQKENI. The CDR3, as DNA: TGTGCCAGCTCGGCGACAGGGGCCATGGATACGCAGTATTTT. Its protein product is CASSATGAMDTQYF.

The CDR3 region has the DNA TGTGCCAGCAGTTACTCGAGACAGGGGGCTCAGCCCCAGCATTTT. Residues: CASSYSRQGAQPQHF. The chain carries TRBV6-5 and TRBJ1-5; TRBD1 matches 10 bases. V lost 0 bases, J lost 6 bases, and 2 bases stayed unmatched. Germline V gene lookup returns CDR1 MNHEY and CDR2 SVGAGI. CDR3 length: 15 amino acids.

This clonotype was found many times. The chain links TRBV6-5 to TRBJ1-2; no definite D call. The CDR3 spans 13 residues. Germline-derived CDR1 and CDR2 are MNHEY and SVGAGI. V lost 2 bases and J lost 4, with 8 bases in between. CDR3 residues: CASSYRQAYGYTF. CDR3 nucleotides: TGTGCCAGCAGTTACCGGCAGGCCTATGGCTACACCTTC.

This clonotype has a handful of counts. The V call is TRBV6-5, the J call TRBJ2-5; D gene uncertain. The V end was cut by 7 bases, the J end by 4 bases, with 16 bases between. This CDR3 region has 14 residues. Germline V lookup: CDR1 MNHEY, CDR2 SVGAGI. CDR3 in DNA: TGTGCCAGCACAAAAGACCCCCCCGGAGAGACCCAGTACTTC. Translating it yields CASTKDPPGETQYF.

A few counts support this clonotype. The V gene is TRBV28, the J gene TRBJ1-2, with D maybe TRBD1 (6 bases). Trimming took 2 bases from V and 1 from J, leaving 8 bases between them. Germline V gene lookup returns CDR1 MDHEN and CDR2 SYDVKM. The CDR3 sequence is 14 residues long. CDR3 in amino acids: CASSLRGRNYGYTF. The CDR3 nucleotides are TGTGCCAGCAGTTTACGGGGGCGTAACTATGGCTACACCTTC.

This clonotype was detected only a few times. V is TRBV7-6 and J is TRBJ2-2, with D uncertain. Germline V CDR1 and CDR2: SGHVS, FNYEAQ. The CDR3 is 13 amino acids. The V and J ends lost 5 bases and 6 bases respectively, with 10 bases between them. The DNA for the CDR3 is TGTGCCAGCAGCCCCCGTATATCCGGGGAGCTGTTTTTT. The encoded protein is CASSPRISGELFF. The full variable domain, completed using reference TRBV7-6 and TRBJ2-2, is GAGVSQSPRYKVTKRGQDVALRCDPISGHVSLYWYRQALGQGPEFLTYFNYEAQQDKSGLPNDRFSAERPEGSISTLTIQRTEQRDSAMYRCASSPRISGELFFGEGSRLTVL.

The chain has TRBV7-9 and TRBJ2-1; D gene ambiguous. Trimming removed 1 base from V and 9 bases from J, with 10 bases in between. This CDR3 has 13 amino acids. Germline lookup yields CDR1 SEHNR and CDR2 FQNEAQ (reference sequence). CDR3 DNA sequence: TGTGCCAGCAGCTTAGAGGAAGGCATTGAGCAGTTCTTC. Its protein is CASSLEEGIEQFF.

This clonotype was seen only a few times. The rearrangement joins TRBV14 to TRBJ2-1; a weak D match, TRBD2 (6 bases). The V and J ends lost 4 bases and 4 bases respectively, with 20 bases between them. Germline values: CDR1 SGHDN, CDR2 FVKESK. The CDR3 sequence is 17 residues long. Here the CDR3 reads CASSPGSLAGRYNEQFF. CDR3 sequence (DNA): TGTGCCAGCAGCCCGGGGAGTCTGGCAGGGAGGTACAATGAGCAGTTCTTC.